The next 8 T cell receptor beta chains were all read from a single sample in a study of Ad26.COV2.S vaccination and SARS-CoV-2 variants. TCRdb's copy holds only in-frame clones and misses some; the assay was immunoSEQ multiplex PCR. The repertoire has about 350,000 clones, about 85% of them found once; the top ten carry roughly 3.1%. The treatment: roughly 20 received Ad26.COV2.S at low or high dose, single or two shots; about 5 received placebo; per-sample allocation not given. Vaccine and placebo recipients were sampled on day 63 after the first injection. Sequencing used peripheral blood, obtained in a trial of Ad26.COV2.S vaccine versus placebo. The receptors derive from a person aged 18-65 years who received the Ad26.COV2.S COVID-19 vaccine or a placebo.

DNA of the CDR3: TGCAGCGTTCTAGGGGGATGGGAGACCCAGTACTTC. Protein sequence: CSVLGGWETQYF. This chain joins TRBV29-1 and TRBJ2-5; D might be TRBD1 (6 bases). Trimming removed 5 bases at V and 5 bases at J, with 12 bases between. The CDR3 sequence is 12 residues long. The germline V gene has CDR1 SQVTM and CDR2 ANQGSEA.

This chain uses TRBV6-2 or TRBV6-3 with TRBJ2-7, with 9 bases aligning to TRBD2. Losses at the gene ends were 6 bases for V and 3 bases for J; bases not matched to a gene: 15. Germline CDR1 MNHEY, CDR2 SVGEGT. This CDR3 contains 17 residues. The CDR3 sequence is CASSPDTWREGLYEQYF. In DNA form, the CDR3 reads TGTGCCAGCAGCCCGGACACGTGGCGGGAGGGACTCTACGAGCAGTACTTC.

V usage is TRBV6-5 and J usage is TRBJ1-2; a weak D match, TRBD1 (5 bases). Trimming cost V 3 bases and J 3 bases, with 14 bases left between them. The CDR3 is 15 residues long. In germline, CDR1 is MNHEY, CDR2 SVGAGI. The CDR3 nucleotides are TGTGCCAGCAGTTATGGGGCGTCGTTTGACTATGGCTACACCTTC. Protein sequence: CASSYGASFDYGYTF.

V gene TRBV11-2 combines with J gene TRBJ1-4, with 7 bases matching TRBD1. Trimming took 3 bases from V and 0 from J; bases not matched to a gene: 10. CDR1 and CDR2 (germline): SGHAT, FQNNGV. The CDR3 extends over 18 amino acids. The CDR3 bases are TGTGCCAGCAGCTTCGGTCCGGGACAGTCGCCAACTAATGAAAAACTGTTTTTT. Protein product: CASSFGPGQSPTNEKLFF.

The V and J genes are TRBV19 and TRBJ1-2, with 11 bases matching TRBD1. Per germline, CDR1 LNHDA and CDR2 SQIVND (reference sequence). The CDR3 consists of 14 residues. The trim removed 6 bases at V and 2 bases at J, leaving 2 bases unmatched. The CDR3 DNA is TGTGCCAGTAGGGACAGGGGGCGGAACTATGGCTACACCTTC. Its protein is CASRDRGRNYGYTF.

The rearrangement links TRBV4-3 to TRBJ2-7; 9 bases fit TRBD2. This CDR3 contains 14 residues. The V gene end was trimmed by 2 bases and the J gene end by 4 bases; junction bases not matched to a gene: 3. The germline gives CDR1 LGHNA, CDR2 YSLEER. The CDR3 nucleotides are TGCGCCAGCAGCCAATGGACTAGCGATTACGAGCAGTACTTC. Translating it yields CASSQWTSDYEQYF.

The chain is built from TRBV10-1 and TRBJ1-1, with unresolved D. The CDR3 runs to 13 residues. Germline V gene sequence: CDR1 WNHNN, CDR2 SYGVQD (reference sequence). The germline V and J ends were trimmed by 0 bases and 10 bases, with 12 bases remaining between them. The CDR3 region is CASSESEAGPAFF. CDR3 nucleotide sequence: TGCGCCAGCAGTGAGTCGGAGGCCGGGCCAGCTTTCTTT.

The rearrangement uses TRBV5-4 and TRBJ1-3; D ambiguous. The CDR3 extends over 13 amino acids. Trimming removed 2 bases from V and 2 bases from J, with 5 bases in between. CDR1 is SGHNT, CDR2 YYREEE, per germline (reference sequence). As DNA, the CDR3 is TGTGCCAGCAGCTTAAAAGCTGGAAACACCATATATTTT. Translated: CASSLKAGNTIYF.